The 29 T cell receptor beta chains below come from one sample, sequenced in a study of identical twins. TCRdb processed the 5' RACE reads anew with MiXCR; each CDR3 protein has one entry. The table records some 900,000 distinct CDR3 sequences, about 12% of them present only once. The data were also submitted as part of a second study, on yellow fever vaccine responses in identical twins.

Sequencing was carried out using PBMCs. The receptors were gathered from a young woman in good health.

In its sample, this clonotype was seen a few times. CDR3 sequence: CAIRGITSAEQYF. The CDR3, as DNA: TGTGCCATCAGGGGTATCACTAGCGCTGAGCAGTACTTC. The chain couples TRBV10-3 to TRBJ2-7, with 7 positions matching TRBD2. CDR1 is ENHRY and CDR2 is SYGVKD in the germline V gene. The CDR3 sequence is 13 residues long. After removal of 6 bases from V and 7 bases from J, the junction contained 9 bases not matched to a gene.

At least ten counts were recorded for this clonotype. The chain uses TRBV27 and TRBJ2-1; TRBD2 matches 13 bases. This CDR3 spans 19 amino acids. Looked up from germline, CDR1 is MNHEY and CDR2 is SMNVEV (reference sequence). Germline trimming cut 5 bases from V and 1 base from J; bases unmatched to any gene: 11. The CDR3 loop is CASSPRTSGRLSSYNEQFF. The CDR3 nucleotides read TGTGCCAGCAGTCCGCGGACTAGCGGGAGACTCTCTTCCTACAATGAGCAGTTCTTC.

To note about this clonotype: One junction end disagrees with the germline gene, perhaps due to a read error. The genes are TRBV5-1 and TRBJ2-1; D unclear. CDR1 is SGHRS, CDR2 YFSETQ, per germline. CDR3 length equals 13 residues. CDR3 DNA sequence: TGCGCCAACAGCTTGGTTGGGAACAATGAGCAGTTCTTC. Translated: CANSLVGNNEQFF. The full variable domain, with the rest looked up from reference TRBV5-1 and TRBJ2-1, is KAGVTQTPRYLIKTRGQQVTLSCSPISGHRSVSWYQQTPGQGLQFLFEYFSETQRNKGNFPGRFSGRQFSNSRSEMNVSTLELGDSALYLCANSLVGNNEQFFGPGTRLTVL.

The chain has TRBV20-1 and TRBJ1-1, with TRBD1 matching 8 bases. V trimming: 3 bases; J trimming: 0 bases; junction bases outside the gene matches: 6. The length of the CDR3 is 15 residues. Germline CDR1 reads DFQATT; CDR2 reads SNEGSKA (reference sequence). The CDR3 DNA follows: TGCAGTGCTAGGAAATCAGGGGGCCTGAACACTGAAGCTTTCTTT. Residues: CSARKSGGLNTEAFF.

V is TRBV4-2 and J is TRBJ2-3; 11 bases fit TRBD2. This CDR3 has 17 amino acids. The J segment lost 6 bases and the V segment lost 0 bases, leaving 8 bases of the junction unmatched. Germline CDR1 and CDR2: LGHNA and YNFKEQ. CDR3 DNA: TGTGCCAGCAGCCAAGAAGCATCTAGCGGGGGGATGGATACGCAGTATTTT. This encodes CASSQEASSGGMDTQYF.

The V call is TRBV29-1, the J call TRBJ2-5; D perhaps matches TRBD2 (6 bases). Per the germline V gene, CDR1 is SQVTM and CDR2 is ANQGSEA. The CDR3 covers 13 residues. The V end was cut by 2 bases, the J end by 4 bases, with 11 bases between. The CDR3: CSVEKGRGETQYF. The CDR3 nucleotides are TGCAGCGTTGAAAAAGGGCGGGGAGAGACCCAGTACTTC.

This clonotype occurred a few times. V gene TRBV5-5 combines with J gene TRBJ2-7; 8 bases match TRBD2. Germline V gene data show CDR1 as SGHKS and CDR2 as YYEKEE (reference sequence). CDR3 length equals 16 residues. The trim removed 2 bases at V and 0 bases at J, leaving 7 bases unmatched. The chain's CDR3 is CASSFRSGSLSYEQYF. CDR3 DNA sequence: TGTGCCAGCAGCTTTCGGAGCGGGAGTCTCTCCTACGAGCAGTACTTC.

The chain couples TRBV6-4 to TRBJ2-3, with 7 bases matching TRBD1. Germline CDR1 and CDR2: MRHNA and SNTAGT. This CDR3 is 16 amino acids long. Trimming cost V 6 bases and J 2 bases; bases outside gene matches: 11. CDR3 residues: CASSLRPGQITDTQYF. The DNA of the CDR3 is TGTGCCAGCAGCCTGAGGCCGGGACAGATCACAGATACGCAGTATTTT.

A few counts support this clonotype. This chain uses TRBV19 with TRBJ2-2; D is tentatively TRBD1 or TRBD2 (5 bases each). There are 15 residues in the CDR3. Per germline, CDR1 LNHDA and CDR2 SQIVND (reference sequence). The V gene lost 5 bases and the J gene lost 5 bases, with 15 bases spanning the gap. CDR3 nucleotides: TGTGCCAGTAGTCTTTGGGGGATCGGGACCGGGGAGCTGTTTTTT. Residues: CASSLWGIGTGELFF.

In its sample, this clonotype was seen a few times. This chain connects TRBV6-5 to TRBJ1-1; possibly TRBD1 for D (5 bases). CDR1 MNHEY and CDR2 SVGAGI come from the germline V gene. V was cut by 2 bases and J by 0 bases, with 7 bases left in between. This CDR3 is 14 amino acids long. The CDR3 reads CASSYRQLNTEAFF. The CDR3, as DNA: TGTGCCAGCAGTTACCGACAGTTGAACACTGAAGCTTTCTTT.

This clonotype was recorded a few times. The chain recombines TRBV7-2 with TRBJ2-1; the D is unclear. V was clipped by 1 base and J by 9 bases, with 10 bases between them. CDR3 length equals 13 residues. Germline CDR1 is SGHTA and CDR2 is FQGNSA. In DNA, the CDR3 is TGTGCCAGCAGCTTAGTTCCTGTCGGTGAGCAGTTCTTC. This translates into CASSLVPVGEQFF.

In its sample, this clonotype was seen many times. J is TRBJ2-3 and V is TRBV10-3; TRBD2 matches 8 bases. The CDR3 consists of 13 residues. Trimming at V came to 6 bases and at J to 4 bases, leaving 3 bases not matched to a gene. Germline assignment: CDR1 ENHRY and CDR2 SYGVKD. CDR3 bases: TGTGCCATCAGGGGACTAGGGGCAGATACGCAGTATTTT. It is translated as CAIRGLGADTQYF.

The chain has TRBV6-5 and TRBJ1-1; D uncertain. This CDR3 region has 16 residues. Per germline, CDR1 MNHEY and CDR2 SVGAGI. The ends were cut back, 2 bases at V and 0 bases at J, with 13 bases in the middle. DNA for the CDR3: TGTGCCAGCAGTTACGACCGGCTGCTTATGAACACTGAAGCTTTCTTT. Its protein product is CASSYDRLLMNTEAFF.

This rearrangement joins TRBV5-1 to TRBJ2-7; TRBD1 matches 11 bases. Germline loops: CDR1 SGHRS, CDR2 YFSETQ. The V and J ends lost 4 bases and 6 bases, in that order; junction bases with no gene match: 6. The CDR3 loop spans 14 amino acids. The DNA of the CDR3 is TGCGCCAGCAGCCCCGGGACAGGGGGAGTCGAGCAGTACGTC. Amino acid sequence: CASSPGTGGVEQYV.

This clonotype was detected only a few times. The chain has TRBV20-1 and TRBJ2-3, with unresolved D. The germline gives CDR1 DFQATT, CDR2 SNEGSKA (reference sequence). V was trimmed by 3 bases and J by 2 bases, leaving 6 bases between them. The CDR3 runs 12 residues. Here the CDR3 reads CSASPVTDTQYF. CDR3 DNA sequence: TGCAGTGCTAGTCCAGTCACAGATACGCAGTATTTT.

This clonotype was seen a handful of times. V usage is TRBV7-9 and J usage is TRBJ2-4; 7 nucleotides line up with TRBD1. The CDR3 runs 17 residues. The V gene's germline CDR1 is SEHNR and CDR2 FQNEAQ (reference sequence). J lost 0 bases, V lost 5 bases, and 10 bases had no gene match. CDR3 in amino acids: CASSLVGQSLAKNIQYF. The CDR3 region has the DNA TGTGCCAGCAGCCTGGTGGGACAGTCACTAGCCAAAAACATTCAGTACTTC.

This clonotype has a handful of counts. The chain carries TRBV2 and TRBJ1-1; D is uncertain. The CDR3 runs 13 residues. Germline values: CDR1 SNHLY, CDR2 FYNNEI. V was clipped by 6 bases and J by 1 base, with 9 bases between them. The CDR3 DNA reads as TGTGCCAGCAGCGGGGAATCGAACACTGAAGCTTTCTTT. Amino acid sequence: CASSGESNTEAFF. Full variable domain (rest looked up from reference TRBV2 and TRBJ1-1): EPEVTQTPSHQVTQMGQEVILRCVPISNHLYFYWYRQILGQKVEFLVSFYNNEISEKSEIFDDQFSVERPDGSNFTLKIRSTKLEDSAMYFCASSGESNTEAFFGQGTRLTVV.

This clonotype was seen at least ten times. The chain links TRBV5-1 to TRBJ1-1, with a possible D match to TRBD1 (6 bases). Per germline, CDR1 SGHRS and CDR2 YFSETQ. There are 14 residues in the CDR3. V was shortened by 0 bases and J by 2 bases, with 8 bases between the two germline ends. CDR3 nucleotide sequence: TGCGCCAGCAGCTTGGTCAGGGGTAACACTGAAGCTTTCTTT. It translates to CASSLVRGNTEAFF.

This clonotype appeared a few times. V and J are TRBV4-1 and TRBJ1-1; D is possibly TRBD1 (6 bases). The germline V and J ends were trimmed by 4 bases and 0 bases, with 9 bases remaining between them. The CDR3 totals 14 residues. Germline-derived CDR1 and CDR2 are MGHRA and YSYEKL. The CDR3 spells CASSRGAMNTEAFF. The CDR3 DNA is TGCGCCAGCAGCCGGGGGGCTATGAACACTGAAGCTTTCTTT.

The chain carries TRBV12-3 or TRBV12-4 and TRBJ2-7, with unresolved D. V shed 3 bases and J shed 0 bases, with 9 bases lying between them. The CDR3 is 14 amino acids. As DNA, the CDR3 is TGTGCCAGCAGTTTCGAACCAGGCTCCTACGAGCAGTACTTC. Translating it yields CASSFEPGSYEQYF.

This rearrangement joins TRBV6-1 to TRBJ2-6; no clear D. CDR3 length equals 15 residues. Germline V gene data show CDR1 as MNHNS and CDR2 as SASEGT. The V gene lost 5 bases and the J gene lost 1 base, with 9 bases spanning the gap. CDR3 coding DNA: TGTGCCAGCAGTCCCCAGGTTTCTGGGGCCAACGTCCTGACTTTC. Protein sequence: CASSPQVSGANVLTF.

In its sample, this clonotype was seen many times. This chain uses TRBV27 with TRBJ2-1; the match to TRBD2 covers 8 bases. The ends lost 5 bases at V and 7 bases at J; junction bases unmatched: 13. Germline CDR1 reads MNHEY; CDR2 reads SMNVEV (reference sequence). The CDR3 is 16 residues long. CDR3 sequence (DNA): TGTGCCAGCAGTCCATCGAGCGGGAGAAAAGGAAATGAGCAGTTCTTC. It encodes CASSPSSGRKGNEQFF.

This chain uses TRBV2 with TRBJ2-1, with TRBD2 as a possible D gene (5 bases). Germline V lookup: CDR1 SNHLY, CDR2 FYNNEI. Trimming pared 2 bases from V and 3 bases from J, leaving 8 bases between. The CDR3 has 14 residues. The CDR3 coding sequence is TGTGCCAGCAGTGAAACTAGTGACTACAATGAGCAGTTCTTC. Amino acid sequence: CASSETSDYNEQFF. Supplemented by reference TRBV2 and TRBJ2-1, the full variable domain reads EPEVTQTPSHQVTQMGQEVILRCVPISNHLYFYWYRQILGQKVEFLVSFYNNEISEKSEIFDDQFSVERPDGSNFTLKIRSTKLEDSAMYFCASSETSDYNEQFFGPGTRLTVL.

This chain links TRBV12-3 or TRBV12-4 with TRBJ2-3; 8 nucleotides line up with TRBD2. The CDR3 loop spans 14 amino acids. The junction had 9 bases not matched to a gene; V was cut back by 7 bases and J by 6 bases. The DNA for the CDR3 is TGTGCCAGCACCCGTGATATAGCGGGGGATACGCAGTATTTT. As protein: CASTRDIAGDTQYF.

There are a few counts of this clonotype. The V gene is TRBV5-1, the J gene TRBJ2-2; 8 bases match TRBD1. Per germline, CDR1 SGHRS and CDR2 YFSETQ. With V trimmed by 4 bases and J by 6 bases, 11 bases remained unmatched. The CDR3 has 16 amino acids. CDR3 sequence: CASSPTTGDPPGELFF. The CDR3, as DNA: TGCGCCAGCAGCCCTACGACAGGGGACCCCCCCGGGGAGCTGTTTTTT.

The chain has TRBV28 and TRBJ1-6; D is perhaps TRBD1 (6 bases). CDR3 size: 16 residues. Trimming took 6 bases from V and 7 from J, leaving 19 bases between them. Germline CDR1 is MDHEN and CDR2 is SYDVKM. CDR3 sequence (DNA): TGTGCCAGCAGCTTAGGAACAGGGCTCAAAAATTCACCCCTCCACTTT. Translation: CASSLGTGLKNSPLHF. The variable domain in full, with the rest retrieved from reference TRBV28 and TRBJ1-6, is DVKVTQSSRYLVKRTGEKVFLECVQDMDHENMFWYRQDPGLGLRLIYFSYDVKMKEKGDIPEGYSVSREKKERFSLILESASTNQTSMYLCASSLGTGLKNSPLHFGNGTRLTVT.

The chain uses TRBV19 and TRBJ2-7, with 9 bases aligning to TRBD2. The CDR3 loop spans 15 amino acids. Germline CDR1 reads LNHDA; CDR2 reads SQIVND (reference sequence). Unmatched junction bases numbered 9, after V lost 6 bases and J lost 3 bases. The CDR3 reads CASSRLASGDYEQYF. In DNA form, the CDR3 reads TGTGCCAGTAGCCGCCTGGCTAGCGGGGACTACGAGCAGTACTTC.

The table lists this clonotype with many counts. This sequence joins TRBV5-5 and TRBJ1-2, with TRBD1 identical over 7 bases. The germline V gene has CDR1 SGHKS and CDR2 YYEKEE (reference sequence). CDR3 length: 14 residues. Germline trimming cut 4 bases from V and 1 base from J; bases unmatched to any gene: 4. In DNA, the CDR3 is TGTGCCAGCAGCCCCGGGACAGTTAACTATGGCTACACCTTC. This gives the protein CASSPGTVNYGYTF.

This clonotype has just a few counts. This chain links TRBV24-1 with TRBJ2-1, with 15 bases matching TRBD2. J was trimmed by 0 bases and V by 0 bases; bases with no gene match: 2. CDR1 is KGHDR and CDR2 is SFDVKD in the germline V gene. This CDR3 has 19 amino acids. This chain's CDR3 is CATSDLGLAGGSSYNEQFF. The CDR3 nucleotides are TGTGCCACCAGTGATTTGGGACTAGCGGGAGGGAGCTCCTACAATGAGCAGTTCTTC.